This T cell receptor (beta chain) was identified in a study of cytomegalovirus exposure and HLA in healthy donors. Points from the study as a whole: The study put about 180 TCR beta chains on its list as cytomegalovirus-associated. An ancestry cluster, one associated with Asian ancestry, reportedly showed fewer N-insertions than the approximately 660-donor mean in a later analysis. For TCR beta chains, V- and J-gene trimming was later linked to a missense DCLRE1C variant.

This clone was found once. Its antigen remains unknown. With 60 Vbeta and 13 Jbeta primers, the PCR was carried out. Sequencing was performed with immunoSEQ multiplex PCR; in TCRdb, only in-frame clones are kept and a portion is missing. This sample has about 120,000 clones, with over 60% found just once. This TCR derives from a man aged 35 to 55 in good health and CMV-seropositive. The sequenced sample was PBMCs.

CDR3 DNA sequence: TGTGCCAGTAGTATAACAGGGGGCTTTGGGACCAATGAGCAGTTCTTC. As protein: CASSITGGFGTNEQFF. This sequence joins TRBV19 and TRBJ2-1; TRBD1 matches 9 bases. J lost 6 bases, V lost 2 bases, and 8 bases had no gene match. Germline assignment: CDR1 LNHDA and CDR2 SQIVND (reference sequence). This CDR3 spans 16 amino acids.